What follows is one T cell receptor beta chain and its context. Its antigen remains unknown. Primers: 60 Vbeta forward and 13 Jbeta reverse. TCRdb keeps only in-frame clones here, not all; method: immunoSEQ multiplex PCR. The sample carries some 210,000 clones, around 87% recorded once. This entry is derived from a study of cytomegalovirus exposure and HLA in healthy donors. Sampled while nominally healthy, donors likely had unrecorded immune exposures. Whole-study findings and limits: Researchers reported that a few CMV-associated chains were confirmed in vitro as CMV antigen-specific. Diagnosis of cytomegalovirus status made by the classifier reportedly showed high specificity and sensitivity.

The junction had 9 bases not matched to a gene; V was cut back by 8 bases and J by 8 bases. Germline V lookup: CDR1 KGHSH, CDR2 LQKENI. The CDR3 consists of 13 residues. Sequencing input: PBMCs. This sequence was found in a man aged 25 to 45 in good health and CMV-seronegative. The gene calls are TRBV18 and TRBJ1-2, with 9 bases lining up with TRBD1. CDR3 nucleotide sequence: TGTGCCAGCCACGGACAGGGGACACTCGGCTACACCTTC. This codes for CASHGQGTLGYTF.